This TCR beta chain was found in a study of T cell responses to AZD1222 COVID-19 vaccine. Overall study results and limits: In a largely white British group with more females than males, clonal diversity was possibly underestimated.

As concerns this clone: Its antigen is not identified.

Using immunoSEQ multiplex PCR, the repertoire was profiled, and TCRdb retains in-frame clones only, with some absent. The sample consists of around 150,000 clones, roughly nine tenths of them appearing once. The CDR3 has 18 residues. The gene calls are TRBV21-1 and TRBJ2-4; the table's D call TRBD2 went unverified against the DNA. TRBV21-1 is a documented pseudogene. This material consisted of peripheral blood, taken 28 days after the second AZD1222 dose. This TCR was sampled from an adult who received the AZD1222 COVID-19 vaccine. The DNA of the CDR3 is TGTGCCAGCAGCAAAGTCGGGACTAGCGGGGAATACAAAAACATTCAGTACTTC. Translation: CASSKVGTSGEYKNIQYF.